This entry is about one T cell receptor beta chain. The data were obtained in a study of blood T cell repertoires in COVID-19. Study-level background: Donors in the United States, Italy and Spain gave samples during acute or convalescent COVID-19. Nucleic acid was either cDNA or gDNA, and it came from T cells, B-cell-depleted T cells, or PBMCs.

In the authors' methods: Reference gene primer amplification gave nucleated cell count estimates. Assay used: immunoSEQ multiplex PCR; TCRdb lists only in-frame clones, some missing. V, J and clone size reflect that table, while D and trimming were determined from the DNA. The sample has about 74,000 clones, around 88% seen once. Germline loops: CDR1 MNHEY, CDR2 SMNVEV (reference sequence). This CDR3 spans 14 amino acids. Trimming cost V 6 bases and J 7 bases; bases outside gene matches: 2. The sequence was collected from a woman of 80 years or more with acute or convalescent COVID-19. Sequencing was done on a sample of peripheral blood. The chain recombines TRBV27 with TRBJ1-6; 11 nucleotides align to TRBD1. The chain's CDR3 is CASRDRGRNSPLHF. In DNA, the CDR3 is TGTGCCAGCAGGGACAGGGGGCGAAATTCACCCCTCCACTTT.